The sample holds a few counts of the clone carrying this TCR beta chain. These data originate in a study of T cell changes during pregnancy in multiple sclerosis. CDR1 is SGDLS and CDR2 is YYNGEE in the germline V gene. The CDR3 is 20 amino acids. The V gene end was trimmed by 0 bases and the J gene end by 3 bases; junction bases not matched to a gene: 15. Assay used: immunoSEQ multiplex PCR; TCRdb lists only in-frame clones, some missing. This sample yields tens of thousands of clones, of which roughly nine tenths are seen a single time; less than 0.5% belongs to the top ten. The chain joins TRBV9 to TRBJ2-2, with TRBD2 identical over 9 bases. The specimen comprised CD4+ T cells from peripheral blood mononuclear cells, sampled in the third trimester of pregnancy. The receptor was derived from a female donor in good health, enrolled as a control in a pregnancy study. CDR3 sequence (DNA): TGTGCCAGCAGCGTAGCAGGTGGATCCGGGACTAGCATACACACCGGGGAGCTGTTTTTT. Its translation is CASSVAGGSGTSIHTGELFF.